This section outlines one TCR beta chain sequence together with its context. V shed 4 bases and J 6 bases; nucleotides not matched to a gene: 20. This CDR3 spans 17 amino acids. The germline gives CDR1 SQVTM, CDR2 ANQGSEA. These data originate in a study of blood T cell repertoires in COVID-19. The wider study: Both acute and convalescent COVID-19 samples were obtained from the United States, Italy and Spain. PBMCs, B-cell-depleted T cells, or T cells provided the cDNA or gDNA that made up the material.

As originally analysed: Amplified reference gene primers provided the basis for estimating nucleated cell counts. Measured with immunoSEQ multiplex PCR; TCRdb has only the in-frame clones, and not every one. D and trimming come from the DNA, and the V and J calls and clone size come from that table. The sample has fewer than 500,000 clones, around 90% seen once. The TCR originated in a man younger than 30 with COVID-19, enrolled during active disease. Sequenced sample: peripheral blood. The chain couples TRBV29-1 to TRBJ2-7; 8 nucleotides agree with TRBD2. This CDR3 reads CSVVGVLSSGPRSEQYF. Here the CDR3 DNA reads TGCAGCGTTGTTGGAGTGCTGTCTAGCGGGCCCCGGAGCGAGCAGTACTTC.